The source of this TCR beta chain is a study of CD8+CD57+ T cells in acquired aplastic anemia. Investigators profiled TCR beta VDJ and CDR3 from genomic DNA template. TCRdb re-called the reads through MiXCR, storing one row per CDR3 protein. The table lists about 160,000 distinct CDR3 sequences, about 48% of them singletons. The CDR3 has 15 residues. Germline V gives CDR1 MNHEY, CDR2 SMNVEV (reference sequence). CD8+CD57+ cell expansion, shown by flow cytometry, had occurred in the patients selected for sequencing. Notes on this clonotype: The junction shows a germline mismatch at one end, possibly a read error.

Sequencing used sorted CD4+, CD8+, or CD8+CD57+ T cells (not recorded which) from PBMCs. This receptor was identified in a human donor with aplastic anemia. V is TRBV27 and J is TRBJ2-1; D is unresolved. Written as DNA, the CDR3 is TGTGCCAGCAGCACGTCGACACACCCCTACAATGGGCAGTTCTTC. Amino acid sequence: CASSTSTHPYNGQFF.